This T cell receptor beta chain was recorded in a study of shared clonotypes between healthy human individuals. Germline-derived CDR1 and CDR2 are GTSNPN and SVGIG (reference sequence). The CDR3 is 14 residues long. V dropped 4 bases and J dropped 0 bases, with 7 bases sitting between them. In this sample, this clone turned up once. Each PCR replicate from the sorted subsets contained around 0.2 ug DNA, which is about 30,000 T cell genomes. The repertoire was sequenced with immunoSEQ multiplex PCR; TCRdb's copy has only in-frame clones and lacks some. The sample contains around 1.1 million clones, approximately 75% of which appear only once.

The specimen sequenced was memory CD4+ T cells from PBMCs. As to subset: CD45RA-negative fraction. The clonotype originates from a man aged 18 to 35 in good health. Some clones in this sample may be carry-over from other donors' samples. The genes are TRBV30 and TRBJ2-6; D remains unclear. CDR3 nucleotides: TGTGCCTGGAATACCTACTCTGGGGCCAACGTCCTGACTTTC. Amino acid sequence: CAWNTYSGANVLTF.